This T cell receptor (beta chain) was sequenced in a study of beta chain features in type 1 diabetes (dated by TCRdb to the late 2010s). Looking at the study overall: Patients and healthy donors did not differ in mean age, gender distribution, total cell number or subset yield. Regulatory and stem cell-like memory subsets were isolated from only 8 patients and about 8 healthy donors, whereas naive and central memory subsets came from all 30 or so donors. In the study, TCRB repertoires of sorted circulating CD4+ T cell subsets from recently diagnosed type 1 diabetes patients were compared with those of matched healthy donors. A total of under 120,000,000 sorted cells were examined across all samples, and RNA yield correlated strongly with the number of cells per subset.

Each donor gave one peripheral blood draw, roughly 120 mL on average, collected into heparinised tubes. Naive, central memory, regulatory and stem cell-like memory CD4+ T cells were sorted on a BD FACSAria II using a panel including CD45RO, CCR7, CD25, CD127, CD95 and CD27. All sorted populations exceeded 95% purity. PBMCs were isolated immediately by Lymphoprep density gradient centrifugation and stained directly without culture. Samples were stained and sorted in pairs, with one healthy donor and one patient per experiment, so that batch effects were minimized. The High Capacity cDNA Reverse Transcription Kit was used to reverse transcribe all of the isolated RNA, meaning that expressed TCRB transcripts were what got sequenced. Deep immunoSEQ sequencing was applied to naive, central memory and regulatory T cell samples, giving an average of approximately 4 million total reads per sample. After sorted cells were lysed in RLT buffer, RNA was extracted with DNase-treated RNeasy Micro or Mini kits, with the choice depending on cell number. Each cell subset was processed separately to prevent cross-contamination, with patient and healthy donor samples processed together. The immunoSEQ multiplex PCR was used to amplify TCRB sequences from cDNA, generating 87-bp fragments that spanned the CDR3 region. Sequencing of the amplicons was done on the Illumina HiSeq platform. On the authors' methods: Synthetic template baselines were used to correct PCR bias computationally, reads within Hamming distance 2 were collapsed together, and singletons that could not be merged were discarded. Reads were aligned against IMGT to assign V, D and J genes, CDR3 length and insertions or deletions at six rearrangement sites. Within each subset, clonotype counts were normalized to the number of sorted cells before true diversity and Gini coefficients were calculated with the tcR R package. Repertoire sharing was quantified using the overlap coefficient calculated on TCRB nucleotide sequences. Out-of-frame TCRB sequences from naive cells were analyzed as a proxy for the pre-selection repertoire. Drawn from immuneACCESS, this table holds only the in-frame rearrangements with V and J called that TCRdb kept. Clones are partly lost; checked studies trace under half to an unresolved V gene and leave the rest unexplained. For V, J and clone size, that table is used; D and trimming come from the DNA. In this sample the table shows about 700,000 clones, 13% of which occur a single time. Clones ranked in the top ten supply 0.022% of the sample.

The sample holds a few counts of this clone. Its antigen is currently not known. Qualities for individual bases were not recorded, and no much larger clone is one base off. Points the paper makes about the study in general: A moderate but significant shortening of TCRB CDR3 length was observed in type 1 diabetes patients in all four CD4+ subsets. At VDJ recombination sites, type 1 diabetes patients had fewer insertions and more deleted nucleotides, which implies abnormalities in thymic rearrangement. Because cDNA was sequenced instead of genomic DNA, activated cells with high expression could be over-represented, although the groups did not differ in activation or CD3 levels. Shorter templates might be favored by PCR, yet because patient and control samples were amplified and corrected together, any such skew would affect both groups equally. Because the HLA sub-analyses included only small numbers of individuals, any influence of HLA type on TCRB rearrangement was left unresolved. Naive, central memory and regulatory TCRB repertoires appeared to be more alike among patients than among healthy donors.

The sequence derives from a man aged 18 to 30 with type 1 diabetes. The source material was naive CD4+ T cells from blood. The sample's cell subset or site, from its label and the paper: true naive CD4+ T cells.

The DNA reads TGTGCCAGCAGTGAAATCCCAGGGTCTTACGGGGCTTTCTTT. This sequence encodes CASSEIPGSYGAFF. This receptor chain uses TRBV2 and TRBJ1-1; the best D guess is TRBD1, with 5 bases matching. V sheds 2 bases and J sheds 11 bases, leaving 18 bases between their ends. From the cysteine through the phenylalanine, the CDR3 covers 14 amino acids. Only the CDR3 DNA is retained, 42 bases long and in frame from the first base. As encoded in the germline V gene, CDR1 is SNHLY while CDR2 is FYNNEI.